This T cell receptor beta chain was identified in a study of cytomegalovirus exposure and HLA in healthy donors. General observations from the study: A later analysis found that most CMV-associated TCR beta chains appeared HLA-restricted.

CDR3 length: 14 amino acids. J gave up 9 bases and V 5 bases, and 9 bases lay outside the gene matches. CDR1 SGHAT and CDR2 FQNNGV come from the germline V gene. 60 Vbeta and 13 Jbeta primers were used in PCR. Only in-frame clones appear in the TCRdb table, and some are missing; sequencing was by immunoSEQ multiplex PCR. This sample has tens of thousands of clones, with 70% to 90% found just once. On this clone itself: Its antigen remains unknown.

The rearrangement links TRBV11-2 to TRBJ2-1, with TRBD1 matching 8 bases. The receptor was derived from a woman in her 30s in good health and CMV-seronegative. The sample comprised PBMCs. CDR3 DNA: TGTGCCAGCAGCCCCAACTCGGACAGGGTTGAGCAGTTCTTC. Its protein product is CASSPNSDRVEQFF.